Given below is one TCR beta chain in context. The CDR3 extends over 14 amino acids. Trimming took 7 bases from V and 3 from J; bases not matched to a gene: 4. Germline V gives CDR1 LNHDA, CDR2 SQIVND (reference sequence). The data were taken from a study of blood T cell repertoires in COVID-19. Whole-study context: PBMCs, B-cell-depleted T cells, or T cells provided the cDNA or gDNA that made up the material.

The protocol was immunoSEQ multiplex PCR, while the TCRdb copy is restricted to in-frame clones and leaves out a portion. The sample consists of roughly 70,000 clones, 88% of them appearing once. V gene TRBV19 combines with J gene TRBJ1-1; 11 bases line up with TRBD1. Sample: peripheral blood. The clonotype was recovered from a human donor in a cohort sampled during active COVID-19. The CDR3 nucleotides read TGTGCCAGTAAAAGGACAGGGGGCGACACTGAAGCTTTCTTT. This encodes CASKRTGGDTEAFF.